This T cell receptor beta chain was identified during a study of T cell repertoires in cytomegalovirus infection. On the study more broadly: Public TCR beta signatures were indicative of both CMV infection and a matching HLA type.

MiXCR, run by TCRdb on the reads, gives a single entry per CDR3 protein. Of 400,000 to 600,000 distinct CDR3 sequences listed, approximately 40% are singletons. Study observations and caveats: HLA-C-restricted, CMV-specific TCR beta clonotypes were dominant ex vivo.

This clonotype was counted between two and nine times. Its antigen is as yet unknown. Between the trimmed V and J ends, which lost 6 bases and 1 base, there was a span of 24 bases. CDR3 length: 18 amino acids. The sample consisted of cultured PBMCs, taken from culture after CMV antigen stimulation. This TCR derives from a human donor in good health (CMV status not recorded). Some clones in this sample may be carry-over from other donors' samples. This chain links TRBV12-3 or TRBV12-4 with TRBJ1-2, with a tentative D call TRBD1 (6 bases). CDR3 bases: TGTGCCAGCAGCCCAGGGCGAGGGGGAATACAGTTTAACTATGGCTACACCTTC. Its protein product is CASSPGRGGIQFNYGYTF.